The T cell receptor (beta chain) described here comes from a study of T-cell memory formation after mild COVID-19. This clonotype has a handful of counts. V dropped 3 bases and J dropped 5; count of bases not matched to a gene: 6. The CDR3 consists of 15 residues. CDR1 SEHNR and CDR2 FQNEAQ come from the germline V gene (reference sequence). TCRdb recomputed calls from the 5' RACE reads with MiXCR, one row per CDR3 protein. The sample yields 49,000 or so distinct CDR3 sequences, 7% to 8% seen once. The sequence was collected from a man aged 18 to 35 who had mild COVID-19 (a few samples of this study predate the infection). Cell type and time point are not known. J is TRBJ2-5 and V is TRBV7-9; TRBD1 matches 10 bases. The source material was PBMCs or a T cell subset sorted from them (not recorded which). This CDR3 is CASSLVTGGVETQYF. CDR3 coding DNA: TGTGCCAGCAGCTTGGTGACAGGGGGCGTTGAGACCCAGTACTTC. Full variable domain (rest looked up from reference TRBV7-9 and TRBJ2-5): DTGVSQNPRHKITKRGQNVTFRCDPISEHNRLYWYRQTLGQGPEFLTYFQNEAQLEKSRLLSDRFSAERPKGSFSTLEIQRTEQGDSAMYLCASSLVTGGVETQYFGPGTRLLVL.